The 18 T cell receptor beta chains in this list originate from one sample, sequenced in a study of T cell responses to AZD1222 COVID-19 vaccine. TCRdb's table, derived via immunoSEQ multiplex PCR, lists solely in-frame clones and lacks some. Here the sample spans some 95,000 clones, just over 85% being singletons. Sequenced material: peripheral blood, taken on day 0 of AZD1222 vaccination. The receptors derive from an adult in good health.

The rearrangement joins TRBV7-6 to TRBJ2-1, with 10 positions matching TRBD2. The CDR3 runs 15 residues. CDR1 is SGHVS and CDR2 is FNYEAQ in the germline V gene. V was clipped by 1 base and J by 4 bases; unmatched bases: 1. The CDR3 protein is CASSLDSGGYNEQFF. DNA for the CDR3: TGTGCCAGCAGCTTAGATAGCGGGGGGTACAATGAGCAGTTCTTC.

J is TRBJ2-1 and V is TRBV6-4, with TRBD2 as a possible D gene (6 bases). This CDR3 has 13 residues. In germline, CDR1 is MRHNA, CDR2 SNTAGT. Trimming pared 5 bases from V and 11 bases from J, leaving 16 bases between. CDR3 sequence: CASSPNRGLQQFF. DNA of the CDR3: TGTGCCAGCAGTCCGAATAGGGGACTCCAGCAGTTCTTC.

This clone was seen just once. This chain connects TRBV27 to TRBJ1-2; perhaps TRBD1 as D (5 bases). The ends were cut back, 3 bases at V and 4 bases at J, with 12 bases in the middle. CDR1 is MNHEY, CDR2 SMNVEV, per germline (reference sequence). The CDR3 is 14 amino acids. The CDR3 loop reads CASSFGAGLYGYTF. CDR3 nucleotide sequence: TGTGCCAGCAGTTTCGGGGCGGGACTCTATGGCTACACCTTC.

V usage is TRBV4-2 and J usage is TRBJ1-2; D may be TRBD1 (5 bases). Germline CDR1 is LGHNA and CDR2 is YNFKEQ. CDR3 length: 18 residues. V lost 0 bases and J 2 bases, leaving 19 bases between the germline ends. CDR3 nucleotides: TGTGCCAGCAGCCAAGACAATTCAGTAGGGGCCGTAAACTATGGCTACACCTTC. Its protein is CASSQDNSVGAVNYGYTF.

In DNA, the CDR3 is TGTGCCACCAGCAGCCTACAGAACTACGAGCAGTACTTC. Its translation: CATSSLQNYEQYF. The rearrangement joins TRBV15 to TRBJ2-7; D remains ambiguous. The V gene's germline CDR1 is LNHNV and CDR2 YYDKDF (reference sequence). Trimming removed 3 bases at V and 3 bases at J, with 9 bases between. The CDR3 runs to 13 residues.

The CDR3: CASSSWTGELFF. CDR3 DNA: TGTGCCAGCAGCTCCTGGACCGGGGAGCTGTTTTTT. The rearrangement uses TRBV5-4 and TRBJ2-2; D remains unclear. The V and J ends lost 3 bases and 5 bases respectively, with 5 bases between them. The CDR3 is 12 residues long. The germline V gene encodes CDR1 SGHNT and CDR2 YYREEE (reference sequence).

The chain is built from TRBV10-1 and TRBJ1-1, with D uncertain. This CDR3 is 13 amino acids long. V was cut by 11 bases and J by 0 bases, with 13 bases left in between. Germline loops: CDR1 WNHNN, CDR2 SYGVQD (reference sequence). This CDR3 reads CAPLTDMNTEAFF. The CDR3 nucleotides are TGCGCCCCCCTAACAGACATGAACACTGAAGCTTTCTTT.

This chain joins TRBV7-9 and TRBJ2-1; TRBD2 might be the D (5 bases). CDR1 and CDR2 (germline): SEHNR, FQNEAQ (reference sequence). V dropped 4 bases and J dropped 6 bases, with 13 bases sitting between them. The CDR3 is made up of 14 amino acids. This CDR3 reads CASSSLLASNEQFF. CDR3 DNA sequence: TGTGCCAGCAGCTCCCTGCTAGCCAGCAATGAGCAGTTCTTC.

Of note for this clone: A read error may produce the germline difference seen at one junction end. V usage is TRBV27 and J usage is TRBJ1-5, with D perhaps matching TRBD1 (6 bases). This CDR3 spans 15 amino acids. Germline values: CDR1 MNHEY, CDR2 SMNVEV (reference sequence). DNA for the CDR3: TGTGCCAGCAGATTATACGCAGGGGACAATCAGCCCCAGCATTTT. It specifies CASRLYAGDNQPQHF.

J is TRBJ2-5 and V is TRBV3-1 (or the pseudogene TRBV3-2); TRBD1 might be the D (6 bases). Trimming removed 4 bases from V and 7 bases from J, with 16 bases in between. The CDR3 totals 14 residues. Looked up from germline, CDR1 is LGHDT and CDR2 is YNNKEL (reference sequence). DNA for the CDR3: TGTGCCAGCAGCCTCGACAGGTCCGGAGGGACCCAGTACTTC. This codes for CASSLDRSGGTQYF.

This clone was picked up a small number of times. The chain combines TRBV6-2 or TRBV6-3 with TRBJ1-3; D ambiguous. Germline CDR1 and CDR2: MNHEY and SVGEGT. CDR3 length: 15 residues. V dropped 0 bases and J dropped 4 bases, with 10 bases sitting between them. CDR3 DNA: TGTGCCAGCAGTTACTCGCCGGGCCTGGGAAACACCATATATTTT. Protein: CASSYSPGLGNTIYF.

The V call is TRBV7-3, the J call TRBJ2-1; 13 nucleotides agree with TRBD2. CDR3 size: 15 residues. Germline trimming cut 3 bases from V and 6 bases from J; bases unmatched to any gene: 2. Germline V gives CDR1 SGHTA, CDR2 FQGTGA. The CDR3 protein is CASSLGTSGINEQFF. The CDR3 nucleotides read TGTGCCAGCAGCTTGGGGACTAGCGGGATCAATGAGCAGTTCTTC.

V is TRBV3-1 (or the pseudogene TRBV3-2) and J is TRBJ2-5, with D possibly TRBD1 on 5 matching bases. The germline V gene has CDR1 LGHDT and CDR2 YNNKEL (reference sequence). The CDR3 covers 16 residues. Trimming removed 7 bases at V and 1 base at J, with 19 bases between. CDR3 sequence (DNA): TGTGCCAGCAAGCCCGCCCTGGACAACCTCCAAGAGACCCAGTACTTC. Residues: CASKPALDNLQETQYF.

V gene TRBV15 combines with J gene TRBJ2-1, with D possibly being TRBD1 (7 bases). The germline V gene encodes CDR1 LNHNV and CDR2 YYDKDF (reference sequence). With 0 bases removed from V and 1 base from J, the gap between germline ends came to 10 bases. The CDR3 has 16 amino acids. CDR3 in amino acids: CATSRDSGGSYNEQFF. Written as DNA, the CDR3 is TGTGCCACCAGCAGAGATTCAGGGGGGTCCTACAATGAGCAGTTCTTC. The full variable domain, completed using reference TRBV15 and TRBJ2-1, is DAMVIQNPRYQVTQFGKPVTLSCSQTLNHNVMYWYQQKSSQAPKLLFHYYDKDFNNEADTPDNFQSRRPNTSFCFLDIRSPGLGDTAMYLCATSRDSGGSYNEQFFGPGTRLTVL.

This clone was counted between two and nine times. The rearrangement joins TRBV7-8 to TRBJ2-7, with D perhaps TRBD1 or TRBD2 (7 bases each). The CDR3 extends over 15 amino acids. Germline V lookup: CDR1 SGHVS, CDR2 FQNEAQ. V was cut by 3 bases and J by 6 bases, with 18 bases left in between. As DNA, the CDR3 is TGTGCCAGCAGCTTCACAGGGGAGGGTTGGCTCGAGCAGTACTTC. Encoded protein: CASSFTGEGWLEQYF.

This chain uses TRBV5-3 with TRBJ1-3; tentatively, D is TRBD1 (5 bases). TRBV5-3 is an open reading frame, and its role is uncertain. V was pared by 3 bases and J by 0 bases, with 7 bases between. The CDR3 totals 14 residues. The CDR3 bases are TGTGCCAGAAGCTCAGACAGCTCTGGAAACACCATATATTTT. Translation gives CARSSDSSGNTIYF.

The DNA for the CDR3 is TGTGCCAGCAGTTTAGAACTACCCACAGATACGCAGTATTTT. This codes for CASSLELPTDTQYF. The chain carries TRBV27 and TRBJ2-3; D is uncertain. V was cut by 2 bases and J by 2 bases, with 8 bases left in between. The CDR3 is 14 residues long. Germline V CDR1 and CDR2: MNHEY, SMNVEV (reference sequence).

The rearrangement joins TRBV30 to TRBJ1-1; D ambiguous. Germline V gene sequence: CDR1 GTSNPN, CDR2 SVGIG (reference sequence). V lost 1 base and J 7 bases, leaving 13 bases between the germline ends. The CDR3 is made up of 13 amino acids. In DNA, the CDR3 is TGTGCCTGGAGTGGGCAGCTCCGACATGAAGCTTTCTTT. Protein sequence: CAWSGQLRHEAFF.